This T cell receptor beta chain appears in the sequencing data of a study of OX40 agonist ivuxolimab in advanced cancers. At the level of the study: Patients enrolled in dose escalation were diagnosed with hepatocellular carcinoma, melanoma, renal cell or head and neck cancer.

Of note for this clone: Antigen unknown.

Study-wide points: Certain nonresponders likewise exhibited a low normalized T-cell clonal expansion.

The protocol was immunoSEQ multiplex PCR, while the TCRdb copy is restricted to in-frame clones and leaves out a portion. The data contain roughly 24,000 clones, nearly 80% of them singletons. The CDR3 sequence is 17 residues long. The J segment lost 4 bases and the V segment lost 4 bases, leaving 13 bases of the junction unmatched. The germline V gene encodes CDR1 MNHEY and CDR2 SMNVEV (reference sequence). The rearrangement joins TRBV27 to TRBJ2-5; TRBD1 matches at 9 bases. The sequenced sample was CD4+ or CD8+ T cells sorted from blood, obtained in a trial of the OX40 agonist ivuxolimab. The clonotype comes from an adult with an advanced solid tumor such as melanoma, head and neck, liver or kidney cancer. The CDR3 DNA reads as TGTGCCAGCAGTTCACTAACACAGGGGGCGCCGGGAGAGACCCAGTACTTC. Translating gives CASSSLTQGAPGETQYF.